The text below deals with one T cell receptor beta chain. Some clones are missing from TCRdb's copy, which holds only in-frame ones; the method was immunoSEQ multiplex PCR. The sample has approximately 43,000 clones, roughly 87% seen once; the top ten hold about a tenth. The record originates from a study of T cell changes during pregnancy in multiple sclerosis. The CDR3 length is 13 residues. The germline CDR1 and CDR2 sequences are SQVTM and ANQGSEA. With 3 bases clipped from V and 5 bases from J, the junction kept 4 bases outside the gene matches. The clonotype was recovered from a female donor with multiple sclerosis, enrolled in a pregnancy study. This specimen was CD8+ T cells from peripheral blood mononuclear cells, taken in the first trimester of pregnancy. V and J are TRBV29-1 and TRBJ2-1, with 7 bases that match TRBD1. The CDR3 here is CSVDRGTDNEQFF. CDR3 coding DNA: TGCAGCGTTGACAGGGGGACAGACAATGAGCAGTTCTTC.